These 20 T cell receptor beta chains originate from one sample sequenced in a study of cytomegalovirus exposure and HLA in healthy donors. 13 Jbeta primers and 60 Vbeta primers were used for the PCR. Sequencing used immunoSEQ multiplex PCR; TCRdb keeps in-frame clones, though not all of them. The sample has under 150,000 clones, around 80% seen once. Sequencing was performed on PBMCs. These TCRs come from a man aged 30-40 years in good health and CMV-seronegative.

This clone showed up just once. The chain uses TRBV4-3 and TRBJ1-6, with a weak D call TRBD1 (5 bases). The CDR3 is 14 amino acids. Trimming took off 3 bases at V and 7 bases at J, with 10 bases between the two ends. CDR1 is LGHNA, CDR2 YSLEER, per germline. The CDR3 region is CASSQLGGNSPLHF. In DNA, the CDR3 is TGCGCCAGCAGCCAGCTGGGGGGGAATTCACCCCTCCACTTT.

In its sample, this clone was seen once. The rearrangement links TRBV2 to TRBJ2-7, with 7 bases that match TRBD1. V lost 8 bases to trimming and J lost 5 bases; unmatched junction nucleotides: 12. In germline, CDR1 is SNHLY, CDR2 FYNNEI. The CDR3 has 14 amino acids. DNA for the CDR3: TGTGCCAGCGCCGGACAGGCAAGGATCAACGAGCAGTACTTC. Translation gives CASAGQARINEQYF.

The V and J genes are TRBV7-2 and TRBJ2-1, with TRBD2 matching 9 bases. The V segment lost 1 base and the J segment 2 bases; nucleotides outside the gene matches: 3. This CDR3 comprises 16 residues. CDR1 is SGHTA and CDR2 is FQGNSA in the germline V gene. For the CDR3, the DNA is TGTGCCAGCAGCTTAGGGGCTAGCGGGGCCTACAATGAGCAGTTCTTC. Translation gives CASSLGASGAYNEQFF.

The chain has TRBV13 and TRBJ1-3, with 10 bases aligning to TRBD1. The CDR3 has 15 amino acids. V shed 4 bases, J shed 8 bases, and the junction held 8 bases outside the gene matches. Germline V CDR1 and CDR2: PRHDT, FYEKMQ (reference sequence). In nucleotides, the CDR3 is TGTGCCAGCAGCTCGCCCGGGACAGGGGTGCACACCATATATTTT. This sequence encodes CASSSPGTGVHTIYF.

This chain uses TRBV5-6 with TRBJ2-1; 9 bases are a match to TRBD2. The CDR3 totals 16 residues. The V gene's germline CDR1 is SGHDT and CDR2 YYEEEE. J gave up 9 bases and V 2 bases, and 12 bases lay outside the gene matches. DNA of the CDR3: TGTGCCAGCAGCTTTGGAACGGGTAGAGCGGGAGGTGAGCAGTTCTTC. Translation gives CASSFGTGRAGGEQFF.

The V call is TRBV27, the J call TRBJ2-7; 8 bases fit TRBD1. CDR3 length: 15 residues. Germline CDR1 is MNHEY and CDR2 is SMNVEV (reference sequence). The J segment lost 5 bases and the V segment lost 5 bases, leaving 11 bases of the junction unmatched. CDR3 sequence: CASSPYRGSWNEQYF. The CDR3 nucleotides read TGTGCCAGCAGTCCGTACAGGGGGTCATGGAACGAGCAGTACTTC.

The chain joins TRBV10-3 to TRBJ2-2; 8 bases are shared with TRBD1. With 5 bases clipped from V and 6 bases from J, the junction kept 8 bases outside the gene matches. The CDR3 covers 15 residues. The germline V gene encodes CDR1 ENHRY and CDR2 SYGVKD. The CDR3 nucleotides read TGTGCCATCAGTTCGGACAGGGTAGTATCCGGGGAGCTGTTTTTT. Translation: CAISSDRVVSGELFF.

This chain connects TRBV6-5 to TRBJ1-4, with D unresolved. Germline V gives CDR1 MNHEY, CDR2 SVGAGI. V was clipped by 4 bases and J by 11 bases, with 17 bases between them. The CDR3 loop spans 14 amino acids. The CDR3 DNA follows: TGTGCCAGCAGTTGGGGTCCCTCCCCGGGGAAACTGTTTTTT. Translation: CASSWGPSPGKLFF.

The rearrangement uses TRBV10-3 and TRBJ2-2; weak D call: TRBD1 (6 bases). From germline, CDR1 is ENHRY and CDR2 SYGVKD. CDR3 length equals 15 residues. V dropped 8 bases and J dropped 2 bases, with 15 bases sitting between them. The CDR3 DNA reads as TGTGCCATCCCAGGGGCAGGGGCAAACACCGGGGAGCTGTTTTTT. Residues: CAIPGAGANTGELFF.

The chain employs TRBV30 and TRBJ2-5, with 10 positions matching TRBD2. The V segment lost 2 bases and the J segment 5 bases; nucleotides outside the gene matches: 5. Germline-derived CDR1 and CDR2 are GTSNPN and SVGIG (reference sequence). The CDR3 covers 14 residues. CDR3 DNA sequence: TGTGCCTGGAGTTTAGCGGGAGGTGCGGAGACCCAGTACTTC. Encoded protein: CAWSLAGGAETQYF.

This chain joins TRBV7-2 and TRBJ1-1, with 8 positions matching TRBD1. After removal of 2 bases from V and 1 base from J, the junction contained 0 bases not matched to a gene. Per germline, CDR1 SGHTA and CDR2 FQGNSA. This CDR3 contains 14 residues. The CDR3 nucleotides read TGTGCCAGCAGCTTACAGGGGGCGAACACTGAAGCTTTCTTT. Amino acids: CASSLQGANTEAFF.

The gene calls are TRBV6-5 and TRBJ1-1; possible D gene TRBD1, 6 bases. This CDR3 spans 15 amino acids. The germline CDR1 and CDR2 sequences are MNHEY and SVGAGI. Trimming stripped 0 bases from V and 10 bases from J, with 18 bases between. The DNA of the CDR3 is TGTGCCAGCAGTTACTCGGAGGGGGGGGGTCGGGGAGCTTTCTTT. Its protein product is CASSYSEGGGRGAFF.

This clone was observed a handful of times. The J gene is TRBJ1-2, the V gene TRBV4-3; D ambiguous. This CDR3 region has 14 residues. The germline V and J ends were trimmed by 0 bases and 7 bases, with 12 bases remaining between them. Per germline, CDR1 LGHNA and CDR2 YSLEER. CDR3 loop: CASSQDNSEAGYTF. CDR3 in DNA: TGCGCCAGCAGCCAAGATAATTCGGAGGCTGGCTACACCTTC.

The chain has TRBV9 and TRBJ2-7, with 12 bases matching TRBD2. The CDR3 is 18 residues long. V trimming: 4 bases; J trimming: 4 bases; junction bases outside the gene matches: 15. The germline CDR1 and CDR2 sequences are SGDLS and YYNGEE. The chain's CDR3 is CASSPTTSGGHSWYEQYF. The CDR3 nucleotides read TGTGCCAGCAGCCCTACGACTAGCGGGGGCCATAGCTGGTACGAGCAGTACTTC.

The CDR3 spells CASQSGDGSPLHF. For the CDR3, the DNA is TGTGCCAGCCAATCAGGGGATGGTTCACCCCTCCACTTT. The gene calls are TRBV27 and TRBJ1-6; tentatively, D is TRBD1 (6 bases). Germline V lookup: CDR1 MNHEY, CDR2 SMNVEV (reference sequence). V was clipped by 8 bases and J by 9 bases, with 14 bases between them. The CDR3 is 13 amino acids.

The chain combines TRBV27 with TRBJ2-6, with 8 bases aligning to TRBD1. Looked up from germline, CDR1 is MNHEY and CDR2 is SMNVEV (reference sequence). The CDR3 contains 17 residues. V shed 5 bases, J shed 1 base, and the junction held 7 bases outside the gene matches. This CDR3 is CASSKMDRESGANVLTF. CDR3 bases: TGTGCCAGCAGTAAAATGGACAGGGAGTCTGGGGCCAACGTCCTGACTTTC.

The chain carries TRBV27 and TRBJ1-5; 7 bases map to TRBD1. Germline lookup yields CDR1 MNHEY and CDR2 SMNVEV (reference sequence). This CDR3 region has 15 residues. After removal of 5 bases from V and 2 bases from J, the junction contained 6 bases not matched to a gene. CDR3 DNA: TGTGCCAGCAGTCGAGGGACAGCGGGCAATCAGCCCCAGCATTTT. It translates to CASSRGTAGNQPQHF.

The rearrangement links TRBV5-1 to TRBJ2-7; D gene ambiguous. V was pared by 0 bases and J by 3 bases, with 13 bases between. CDR3 length equals 15 residues. In germline, CDR1 is SGHRS, CDR2 YFSETQ. CDR3 in DNA: TGCGCCAGCAGCTTGGGGCCACGAACGAACTACGAGCAGTACTTC. Protein product: CASSLGPRTNYEQYF.

The chain uses TRBV5-4 and TRBJ1-2, with 7 bases fitting TRBD1. V was clipped by 4 bases and J by 8 bases; unmatched bases: 14. The CDR3 has 15 residues. Germline loops: CDR1 SGHNT, CDR2 YYREEE (reference sequence). The CDR3 spells CASSLSTGSSEGYTF. In DNA, the CDR3 is TGTGCCAGCAGCCTATCGACAGGGAGTTCGGAGGGCTACACCTTC.

Only a few counts were recorded for this clone. The chain uses TRBV18 and TRBJ1-6; D unclear. The CDR3 contains 13 residues. Trimming removed 3 bases from V and 10 bases from J, with 10 bases in between. Germline V lookup: CDR1 KGHSH, CDR2 LQKENI. CDR3 bases: TGTGCCAGCTCACCTGGCAGTAACTCACCCCTCCACTTT. Its protein product is CASSPGSNSPLHF.